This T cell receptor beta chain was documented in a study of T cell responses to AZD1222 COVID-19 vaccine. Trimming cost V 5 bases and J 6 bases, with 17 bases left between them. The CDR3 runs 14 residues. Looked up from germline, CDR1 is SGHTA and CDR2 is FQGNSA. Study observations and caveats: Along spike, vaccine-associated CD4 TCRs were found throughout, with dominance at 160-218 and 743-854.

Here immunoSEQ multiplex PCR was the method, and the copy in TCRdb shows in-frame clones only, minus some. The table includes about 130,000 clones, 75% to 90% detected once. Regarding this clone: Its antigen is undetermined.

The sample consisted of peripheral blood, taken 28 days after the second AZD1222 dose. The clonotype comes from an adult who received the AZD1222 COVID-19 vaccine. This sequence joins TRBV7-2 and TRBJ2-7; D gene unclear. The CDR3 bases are TGTGCCAGCAGCCCAACGACATTAGGCTCCGAGCAGTACTTC. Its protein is CASSPTTLGSEQYF.